These T cell receptor beta chains were read from a single sample in a study of identical twins. MiXCR, applied by TCRdb to the 5' RACE reads, yields one record per CDR3 protein. The repertoire holds some 1,700,000 distinct CDR3 sequences, with under 35% as singletons. What was sequenced was cord blood. Receptors originate from a newborn girl in good health. Each CDR3 is given with its conserved first and last residue. A D gene is named only where the DNA matches it firmly. Only part of the rows carry a size: once, few, many, or a class if the clone is expanded.

abundance | len | d_gene | j_gene | v_gene | CDR3nt | CDR3aa
few | 15 | - | TRBJ2-7 | TRBV10-3 | TGTGCCATCAGTGACAAGACAGGAGCGACCTACGAGCAGTACTTC | CAISDKTGATYEQYF
- | 16 | - | TRBJ2-1 | TRBV14 | TGTGCCAGCAGCCAAGATCTTGGGCGCCTATTGGGTGAGCAGTTCTTC | CASSQDLGRLLGEQFF
few | 17 | TRBD2 | TRBJ2-1 | TRBV6-2/TRBV6-3 | TGTGCCAGCAGTTACTTGTCAGCGGGAGTTTTCTACAATGAGCAGTTCTTC | CASSYLSAGVFYNEQFF
few | 17 | - | TRBJ2-1 | TRBV4-2 | TGTGCCAGCAGCCCATGGTTGGAGGGGGCGGGGTACAATGAGCAGTTCTTC | CASSPWLEGAGYNEQFF
- | 17 | TRBD1 | TRBJ2-7 | TRBV6-4 | TGTGCCAGCAGTGACCCCCCAGACAGGGCGCTCTCCTACGAGCAGTACTTC | CASSDPPDRALSYEQYF
- | 14 | - | TRBJ1-6 | TRBV20-1 | TGCAGTGCTAGAGAAATCTTAACTAATTCACCCCTCCACTTT | CSAREILTNSPLHF
- | 15 | - | TRBJ2-4 | TRBV6-5 | TGTGCCAGCAGAACGAGGGGTGTAGCCAAAAACATTCAGTACTTC | CASRTRGVAKNIQYF
few | 14 | - | TRBJ2-5 | TRBV25-1 | TGTGCCAGCAGTGAACCCCAGGGTCGTGAGACCCAGTACTTC | CASSEPQGRETQYF
- | 16 | TRBD2 | TRBJ2-7 | TRBV4-2 | TGTGCCAGCAGCCACTCCGTAGCGGGTTACTCCTACGAGCAGTACTTC | CASSHSVAGYSYEQYF
- | 16 | TRBD1 | TRBJ1-2 | TRBV25-1 | TGTGCCAGCAGTGAATATATTCCCGGACAGGGCTATGGCTACACCTTC | CASSEYIPGQGYGYTF
- | 14 | TRBD1 | TRBJ2-3 | TRBV20-1 | TGCAGTGCTAACCCGGGACAGGGGGCAGATACGCAGTATTTT | CSANPGQGADTQYF
- | 15 | - | TRBJ2-2 | TRBV7-2 | TGTGCCAGCAGCCGAGTAGCGACGAACACCGGGGAGCTGTTTTTT | CASSRVATNTGELFF
- | 11 | - | TRBJ2-2 | TRBV29-1 | TGCAGCGTGGGTATCACCGGGGAGCTGTTTTTT | CSVGITGELFF
- | 16 | - | TRBJ1-4 | TRBV5-1 | TGCGCCAGCGCCATCCGTGTCGGGGGGACTAATGAAAAACTGTTTTTT | CASAIRVGGTNEKLFF
- | 15 | - | TRBJ1-4 | TRBV7-2 | TGTGCCAGCAGCCCCCAAGGGAGGGTAGGGGAAAAACTGTTTTTT | CASSPQGRVGEKLFF
- | 18 | - | TRBJ2-3 | TRBV9 | TGTGCCAGCAGCGTAGCAGTACTCCCGGGGCCCTCAGCCGATACGCAGTATTTT | CASSVAVLPGPSADTQYF
many | 14 | TRBD1 | TRBJ2-7 | TRBV2 | TGTGCCAGCACCGGGGACAGGAGCTCCTACGAGCAGTACTTC | CASTGDRSSYEQYF
- | 15 | - | TRBJ1-2 | TRBV7-2 | TGTGCCAGCAGCTTAGTGCCGACGAAGGCCTATGGCTACACCTTC | CASSLVPTKAYGYTF
- | 13 | - | TRBJ1-1 | TRBV20-1 | TGCAGTGCTAGGGCAGGGGCGGCCACTGAAGCTTTCTTT | CSARAGAATEAFF
few | 16 | TRBD2 | TRBJ2-3 | TRBV2 | TGTGCCAGCAGTGAGAGGGCTAGCGGGGGCACAGATACGCAGTATTTT | CASSERASGGTDTQYF
- | 17 | TRBD2 | TRBJ2-7 | TRBV14 | TGTGCCAGCAGCCAAGATACTAGCGGGAGGCCACCCTACGAGCAGTACTTC | CASSQDTSGRPPYEQYF
- | 17 | TRBD2 | TRBJ2-1 | TRBV7-9 | TGTGCCAGCAGCTTCGCTCGACTAGCCCCCTCCTACAATGAGCAGTTCTTC | CASSFARLAPSYNEQFF
- | 18 | TRBD2 | TRBJ2-1 | TRBV11-2 | TGTGCCAGCAGCTCCCGTAGGCTCGCTAGCGGGAGCTACAATGAGCAGCTCTTC | CASSSRRLASGSYNEQLF
- | 17 | TRBD2 | TRBJ2-1 | TRBV19 | TGTGCCAGTATCTCCGGGACTAGCGGGAGAACAAACAATGAGCAGTTCTTC | CASISGTSGRTNNEQFF
- | 18 | TRBD1 | TRBJ1-5 | TRBV30 | TGTGCCTGGAGTGTAAAGCCCCACCGACAGGGGAGGGATCAGCCCCAGCATTTT | CAWSVKPHRQGRDQPQHF
few | 12 | - | TRBJ2-7 | TRBV20-1 | TGCAGTGCTAGACAGCTATCCTACGAGCAGTACTTC | CSARQLSYEQYF
- | 14 | TRBD2 | TRBJ2-2 | TRBV27 | TGTGCCAGCAGTTTGACTAGCGGGATGAGGGAGCTGTTTTTT | CASSLTSGMRELFF
many | 15 | TRBD2 | TRBJ2-7 | TRBV20-1 | TGCAGTGCTAGGGGAGGGGACCTCTCCCCCTACGAGCAGTACTTC | CSARGGDLSPYEQYF
few | 16 | TRBD1 | TRBJ2-1 | TRBV24-1 | TGTGCCACCAGTGATTCGACAGGGGCCAAATACAATGAGCAGTTCTTC | CATSDSTGAKYNEQFF
- | 16 | TRBD2 | TRBJ2-3 | TRBV27 | TGTGCCAGCAGGAAGCGGGGGGGCCTTTCTCCAGATACGCAGTATTTT | CASRKRGGLSPDTQYF
few | 12 | - | TRBJ1-1 | TRBV20-1 | TGCAGTGCGACCCCTTCGAACACTGAAGCTTTCTTT | CSATPSNTEAFF
- | 16 | - | TRBJ2-2 | TRBV4-2 | TGTGCCAGCAGCCAACTATCCGGGACATACACCGGGGAGCTGTTTTTT | CASSQLSGTYTGELFF
- | 17 | - | TRBJ2-1 | TRBV29-1 | TGCAGCGTTGCTCGGACGACAGCGGGCAGCTCCTACAATGAGCAGTTCTTC | CSVARTTAGSSYNEQFF
- | 13 | - | TRBJ2-4 | TRBV20-1 | TGCAGTGCTAGGGGGTCCGGCAAAAACATTCAGTACTTC | CSARGSGKNIQYF
- | 13 | - | TRBJ1-1 | TRBV6-6 | TGTGCCGGCATTTGGAGGGAGAACACTGAAGCTTTCTTT | CAGIWRENTEAFF
- | 14 | TRBD2 | TRBJ2-5 | TRBV3-1 | TGTGCCAGCAGCCCAGGGACTAGCGACAATGAGCAGTACTTC | CASSPGTSDNEQYF
- | 15 | - | TRBJ1-5 | TRBV2 | TGTGCCAGCAGTGATTGGGAGGGCACCAATCAGCCCCAGCATTTT | CASSDWEGTNQPQHF
once | 18 | TRBD1 | TRBJ1-5 | TRBV15 | TGTGCCACCAGCGAAAAGGAACAGGGGATTTGGAGCAATCAGCCCCAGCATTTT | CATSEKEQGIWSNQPQHF
- | 14 | - | TRBJ2-3 | TRBV3-1 | TGTGCCAGCAGGCGGGACGGGAGAACAGATACGCAGTATTTT | CASRRDGRTDTQYF
- | 11 | - | TRBJ2-7 | TRBV12-3/TRBV12-4 | TGTGCCAGTTTAGCGCCCTACGAGCAGTACTTC | CASLAPYEQYF
- | 14 | - | TRBJ1-2 | TRBV19 | TGTGCCAGTAGCGTCGGACCCTTAAACTATGGCTACACCTTC | CASSVGPLNYGYTF
- | 17 | TRBD2 | TRBJ2-7 | TRBV7-2 | TGTGCCGGCAGCTTAGTCCGACTAGCGGGAGGATCCTACGAGCAGTACTTC | CAGSLVRLAGGSYEQYF
few | 14 | - | TRBJ2-7 | TRBV6-2/TRBV6-3 | TGTGCCAGCAACAACGGTGGTAGCTCCTACGAGCAGTACTTC | CASNNGGSSYEQYF
- | 17 | - | TRBJ2-7 | TRBV27 | TGTGCCAGCAGTTTCCTTTATACGGCGGTCCTACCGGGCGAGCAGTACTTC | CASSFLYTAVLPGEQYF
- | 13 | - | TRBJ2-7 | TRBV28 | TGTGCCAGCCATGGGGAGCCCCTCCTAGAGCAGTACTTC | CASHGEPLLEQYF
- | 13 | - | TRBJ1-1 | TRBV25-1 | TGTGCCAGCGGCGATTATACCAGGGGTGAAGCTTTCTTT | CASGDYTRGEAFF
- | 13 | - | TRBJ1-6 | TRBV6-1 | TGTGCCAGCAGTGAGACGGGGGATTCACCCCTCCACTTT | CASSETGDSPLHF